This TCR beta chain was recovered during a study of regulatory T cells in long-lasting Graves disease listed by TCRdb under 2021. In terms of the full investigation: Newly diagnosed Graves' disease patients had taken antithyroid drugs for less than 3 months. This study used TCR sequencing and RNA sequencing of peripheral blood to compare persistent Graves' disease patients against newly diagnosed Graves' disease patients. The study was conducted in China and was registered as a clinical trial. A total of roughly 35 samples underwent TCR sequencing: roughly 13 from persistent and approximately 20 from newly diagnosed Graves' disease patients. Beyond this particular receptor, the publication reports: Lower TCR Shannon entropy and fewer highly expanded clones were observed in persistent Graves' disease patients than in newly diagnosed patients, which suggested clonal expansion. Peripheral blood alone was examined, since thyroid tissue, which constituted the primary lesion, could not be accessed. As a limitation, the authors acknowledged that the small sample size may reduce accuracy. Sequencing and analysis were restricted to the TCR beta chain. More public clonotypes were shared among persistent patients (around 2,600) than among newly diagnosed patients (966).

The time point label on this specimen signifies: newly diagnosed GD, antithyroid drugs for less than 3 months. RNA was extracted from PBMCs in TRIzol for both TCR sequencing and RNA sequencing. Graves' disease was diagnosed according to American Thyroid Association guidelines. Recruitment of patients was carried out at an endocrinology department in Xi'an, China. Each patient gave 9 to 10 milliliters of peripheral blood, collected in an EDTA anticoagulant tube. Ficoll Paque Plus density gradient separation was used to isolate PBMCs, and no further T cell sorting was performed. An Agilent 2100 Bioanalyzer and agarose gel were used to assess RNA quality, and a NanoDrop 2000 was used to measure RNA concentration. With respect to this clonotype: Its antigen is still unknown. No much larger clone is present one base from it, and per-base qualities are unavailable.

The library was obtained by multiplex PCR. TCRdb lists the instrument as Illumina HiSeq 4000. TCR beta libraries were built with iRepertoire HTBI primers and Arm-PCR amplification of CDR3 regions. Before sequencing, the PCR products went through gel purification. In the original analysis: Gene usage analysis of CDR3 amino acid clonotypes used the 62 TRBV and 14 to 15 TRBJ segments found across samples. COPE and FqMerger were used to merge filtered high-quality paired reads into contigs. BLAST was used to align contigs to the IMGT TRBV, TRBD and TRBJ reference genes, and CDR3 was defined following IMGT. Clonotypes above 0.1% frequency were classified as highly expanded clones. Shannon entropy served as the measure of repertoire diversity, while the Gini coefficient captured V-J evenness. Public clonotypes were defined as clonotypes shared by more than one individual. Starting from the raw public reads, TCRdb applied fastp trimming at Q25, assembled clones with MiXCR and retained in-frame beta chains. Here each entry gathers all rows of one CDR3 protein and keeps the most common genes and DNA. The authors' filters were not applied to this entry. The sample table contains 420,000 or so distinct CDR3 sequences; only one count was recorded for about 15% of them. The top ten clones comprise less than 30% of the sample.

The sample was also reused in another study, on T cells in Graves' hyperthyroidism and ophthalmopathy. Drawing on the second study: Stable Graves' hyperthyroidism was defined as the absence of progression to ophthalmopathy over 18 months of follow-up. Hyperthyroidism patients were aged 18 to 65 years and newly diagnosed, with disease duration of less than 2 months. Patients with uncontrolled infections, other autoimmune diseases, pregnancy or lactation were excluded. Diagnoses were based on clinical symptoms, serum thyroxine and TRAb, thyroid ultrasound and orbital computed tomography. The TCR CDR3 was subjected to a first round of RT-PCR using the HTBI primer set and the Qiagen OneStep RT-PCR kit. Most expanded thyroid clonotypes (frequency above 0.001) were also found in blood, which suggests that blood repertoires may mirror thyroid immune responses. A 13 V-J signature model separated ophthalmopathy from stable hyperthyroidism, with just over 85% sensitivity and 81.08% specificity in cross-validation and 80%/75% in testing. In validation, the model predicted progression to ophthalmopathy with 60% to 71% sensitivity and around 72% specificity, a median of 6.5 months before onset. To identify TCR V-J signatures that set the groups apart, the researchers used a discovery cohort of about a hundred patients, made up of under 50 with Graves' ophthalmopathy and 57 with stable Graves' hyperthyroidism. Whether ophthalmopathy could be predicted prospectively was tested in an independent validation cohort made up of 18 to 20 hyperthyroidism patients plus 17 patients who later progressed to ophthalmopathy. For training and testing, the roughly 93 patients in the discovery cohort were randomly divided in a 7:3 ratio. The study also compared thyroid tissue and blood T-cell repertoires from a handful of Graves' hyperthyroidism patients. After sampling, hyperthyroidism patients received methimazole starting at 30 mg daily, and ophthalmopathy patients received high-dose intravenous methylprednisolone. Libraries were constructed in a second round of multiplex PCR, after which size selection and purification were carried out. Paired-end sequencing of the libraries was performed with 100 bp reads on an Illumina HiSeq2000. SOAPnuke was used to process the raw data, throwing out any read that contained adapters or uncalled bases, had a mean Phred below 15, or lacked an exact constant-primer or identifier match. COPE v1.2.5 was used to merge the high-quality paired reads, and each unique nucleotide sequence was defined as a clonotype. Clonotypes were aligned to IMGT TRBV, TRBD and TRBJ reference segments using MiTCR v1.1. Analysis was restricted to V-J combinations with a frequency above 0.0001, which covered just over 98% of repertoires. The TCS score was defined as the ratio of F50 (clonal expansion) to E x V (chaos), calculated using BLOSUM62-based TCRdist between CDR3 peptides within each V-J. Welch's t-statistics and random forest reduced several hundred V-J features to 13, which were used in a naive Bayes classifier (R e1071). Sample size was not statistically predetermined, and blinding of investigators to group allocation was not performed. The paper reports TCR Vbeta CDR3 sequencing of approximately 140 peripheral blood samples: some 44 ophthalmopathy, 75 to 80 hyperthyroidism and approximately 17 progressor patients.

The clonotype comes from a woman aged 18-30 years with Graves disease. Donor details come from another sample of the same person, matched by shared clones. Sequencing used peripheral blood mononuclear cells (PBMCs), obtained at new diagnosis, from a patient treated with antithyroid drugs.

DNA sequence: TGTGCCAGCAGTGAAAGGTACCTCAAGTTCTTC. Translated, it reads CASSERYLKFF. This sequence uses TRBV25-1 and TRBJ2-1; confidence is insufficient to name the D gene. V loses 2 bases, J loses 14 bases, and the germline ends lie 10 bases apart. CDR1 MGHDK and CDR2 SYGVNS are derived from the germline V gene. The CDR3 measures 11 amino acids from cysteine to phenylalanine. The entry retains the CDR3 DNA only, 33 bases that are in frame from base 1.